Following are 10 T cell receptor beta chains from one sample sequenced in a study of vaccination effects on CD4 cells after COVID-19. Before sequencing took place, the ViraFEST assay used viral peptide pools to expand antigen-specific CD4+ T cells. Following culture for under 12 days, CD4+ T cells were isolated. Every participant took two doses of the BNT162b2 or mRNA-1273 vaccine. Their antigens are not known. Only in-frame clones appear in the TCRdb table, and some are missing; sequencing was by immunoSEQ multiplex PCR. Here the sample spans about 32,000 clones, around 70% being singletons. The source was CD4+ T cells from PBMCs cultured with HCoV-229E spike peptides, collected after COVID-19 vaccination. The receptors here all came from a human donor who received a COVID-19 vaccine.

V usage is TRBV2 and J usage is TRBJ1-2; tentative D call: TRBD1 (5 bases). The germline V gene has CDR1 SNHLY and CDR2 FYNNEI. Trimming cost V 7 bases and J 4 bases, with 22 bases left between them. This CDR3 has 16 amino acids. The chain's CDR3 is CASTQLGGVQSYGYTF. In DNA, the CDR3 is TGTGCCAGCACCCAACTCGGGGGGGTTCAATCCTATGGCTACACCTTC.

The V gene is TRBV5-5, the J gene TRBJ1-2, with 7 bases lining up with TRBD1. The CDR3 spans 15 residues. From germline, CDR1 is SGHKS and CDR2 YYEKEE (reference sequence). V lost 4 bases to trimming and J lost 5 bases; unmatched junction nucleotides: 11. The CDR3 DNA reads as TGTGCCAGCAGCGATTCCCGACAGGGTGGGTATGGCTACACCTTC. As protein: CASSDSRQGGYGYTF.

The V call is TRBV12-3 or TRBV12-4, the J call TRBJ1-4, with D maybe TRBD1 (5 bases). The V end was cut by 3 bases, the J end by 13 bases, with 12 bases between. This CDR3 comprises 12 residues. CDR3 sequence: CASSFWGTVLFF. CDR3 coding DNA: TGTGCCAGCAGTTTTTGGGGGACGGTACTGTTTTTT.

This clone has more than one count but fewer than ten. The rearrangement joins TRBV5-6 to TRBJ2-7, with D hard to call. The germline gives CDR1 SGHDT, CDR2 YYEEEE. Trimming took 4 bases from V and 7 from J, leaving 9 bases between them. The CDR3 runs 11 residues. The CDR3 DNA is TGTGCCAGCAGCAGAAGACAAGAGCAGTACTTC. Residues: CASSRRQEQYF.

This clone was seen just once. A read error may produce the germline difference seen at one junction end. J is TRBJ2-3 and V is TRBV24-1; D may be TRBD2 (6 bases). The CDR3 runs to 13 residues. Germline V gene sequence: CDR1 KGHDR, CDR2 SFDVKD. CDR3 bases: TGCACCGTCGGGGGAACTAGCACAGATACGCAGTATTTT. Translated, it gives CTVGGTSTDTQYF.

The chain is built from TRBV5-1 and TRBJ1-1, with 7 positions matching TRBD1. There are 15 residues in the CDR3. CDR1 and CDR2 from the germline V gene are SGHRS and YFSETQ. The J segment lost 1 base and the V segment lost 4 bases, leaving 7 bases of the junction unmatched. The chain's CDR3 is CASSPGAGGNTEAFF. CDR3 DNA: TGCGCCAGCAGCCCCGGGGCAGGGGGGAACACTGAAGCTTTCTTT.

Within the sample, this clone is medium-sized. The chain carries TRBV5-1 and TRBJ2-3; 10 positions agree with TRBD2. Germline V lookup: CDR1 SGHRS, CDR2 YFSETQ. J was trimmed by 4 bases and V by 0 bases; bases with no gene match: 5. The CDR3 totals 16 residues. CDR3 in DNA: TGCGCCAGCAGCTTGGGGACTCTAGCGGGAGCAGATACGCAGTATTTT. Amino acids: CASSLGTLAGADTQYF. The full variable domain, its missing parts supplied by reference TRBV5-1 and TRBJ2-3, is KAGVTQTPRYLIKTRGQQVTLSCSPISGHRSVSWYQQTPGQGLQFLFEYFSETQRNKGNFPGRFSGRQFSNSRSEMNVSTLELGDSALYLCASSLGTLAGADTQYFGPGTRLTVL.

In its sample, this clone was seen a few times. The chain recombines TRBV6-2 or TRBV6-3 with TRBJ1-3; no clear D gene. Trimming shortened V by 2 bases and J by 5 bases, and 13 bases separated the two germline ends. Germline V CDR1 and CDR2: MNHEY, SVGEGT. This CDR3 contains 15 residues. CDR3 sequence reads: CASSYTQVLRNTIYF. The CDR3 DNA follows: TGTGCCAGCAGTTACACTCAGGTTCTCCGAAACACCATATATTTT.

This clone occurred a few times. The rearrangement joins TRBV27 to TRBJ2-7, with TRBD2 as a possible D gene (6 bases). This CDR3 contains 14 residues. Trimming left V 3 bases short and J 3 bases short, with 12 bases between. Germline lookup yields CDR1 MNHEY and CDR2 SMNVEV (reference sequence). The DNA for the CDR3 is TGTGCCAGCAGTTTTGTGGCGGGGAACTACGAGCAGTACTTC. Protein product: CASSFVAGNYEQYF.

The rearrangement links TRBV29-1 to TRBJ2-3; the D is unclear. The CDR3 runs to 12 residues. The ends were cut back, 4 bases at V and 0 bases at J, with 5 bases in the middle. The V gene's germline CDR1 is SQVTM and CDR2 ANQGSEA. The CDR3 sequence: CSVGLSTDTQYF. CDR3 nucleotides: TGCAGCGTTGGATTGAGCACAGATACGCAGTATTTT.